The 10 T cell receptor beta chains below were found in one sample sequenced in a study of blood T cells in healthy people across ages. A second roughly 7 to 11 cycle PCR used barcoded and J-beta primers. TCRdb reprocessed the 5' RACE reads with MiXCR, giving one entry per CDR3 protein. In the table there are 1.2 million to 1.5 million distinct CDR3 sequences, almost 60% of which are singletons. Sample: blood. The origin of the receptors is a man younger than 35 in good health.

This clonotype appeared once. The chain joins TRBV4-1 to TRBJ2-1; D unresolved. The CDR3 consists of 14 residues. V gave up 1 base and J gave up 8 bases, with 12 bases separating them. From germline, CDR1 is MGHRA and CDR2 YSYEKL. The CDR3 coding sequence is TGCGCCAGCAGCCAAGTGGTTCCTAAGGATGAGCAGTTCTTC. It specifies CASSQVVPKDEQFF.

CDR3 DNA: TGCAGCGTTGACAGAACGCGGACAGGGCCCACAGATACGCAGTATTTT. It yields the protein CSVDRTRTGPTDTQYF. The chain employs TRBV29-1 and TRBJ2-3, with 8 nucleotides matching TRBD1. CDR1 and CDR2 from the germline V gene are SQVTM and ANQGSEA. The CDR3 is made up of 16 amino acids. The trim removed 3 bases at V and 2 bases at J, leaving 10 bases unmatched.

This chain's CDR3 is CASSLAPGRLVGNTIYF. CDR3 sequence (DNA): TGTGCCAGCAGCCTAGCACCCGGCCGGCTAGTAGGAAACACCATATATTTT. The chain has TRBV12-3 or TRBV12-4 and TRBJ1-3, with D uncertain. V lost 6 bases and J 4 bases, leaving 22 bases between the germline ends. The CDR3 runs to 17 residues.

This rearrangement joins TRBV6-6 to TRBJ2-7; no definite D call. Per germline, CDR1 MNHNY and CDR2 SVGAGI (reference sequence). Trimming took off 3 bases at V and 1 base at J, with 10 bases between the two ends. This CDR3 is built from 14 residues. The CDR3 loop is CASSYRAASYEQYF. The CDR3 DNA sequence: TGTGCCAGCAGTTATCGGGCAGCGTCCTACGAGCAGTACTTC.

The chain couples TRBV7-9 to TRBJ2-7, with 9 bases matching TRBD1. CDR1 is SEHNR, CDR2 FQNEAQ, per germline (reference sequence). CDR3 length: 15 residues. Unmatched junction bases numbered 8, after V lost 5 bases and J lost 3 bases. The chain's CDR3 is CASSQRGTGIYEQYF. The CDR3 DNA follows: TGTGCCAGCAGCCAACGCGGGACAGGGATCTACGAGCAGTACTTC.

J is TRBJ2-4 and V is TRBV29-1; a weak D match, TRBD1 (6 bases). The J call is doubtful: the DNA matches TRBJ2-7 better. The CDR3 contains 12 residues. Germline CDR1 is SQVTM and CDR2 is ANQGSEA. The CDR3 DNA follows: TGCAGCGTTGTAGGGCAGGGGCCCGAGCAGTACTTC. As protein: CSVVGQGPEQYF.

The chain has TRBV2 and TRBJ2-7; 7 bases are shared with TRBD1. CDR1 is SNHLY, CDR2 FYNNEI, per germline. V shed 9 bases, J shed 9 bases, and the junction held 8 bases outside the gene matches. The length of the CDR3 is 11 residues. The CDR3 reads CARTDREGQYF. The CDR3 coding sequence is TGTGCCAGAACAGACAGGGAAGGGCAGTACTTC.

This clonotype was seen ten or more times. CDR3 coding DNA: TGCAGTGCTAGGTCCCTTACAGGGGCGGGCGAGACCCAGTACTTC. Its translation is CSARSLTGAGETQYF. The V gene is TRBV20-1, the J gene TRBJ2-5, with TRBD1 identical over 7 bases. Germline V gene sequence: CDR1 DFQATT, CDR2 SNEGSKA (reference sequence). CDR3 length: 15 amino acids. J was trimmed by 5 bases and V by 3 bases; bases with no gene match: 12.

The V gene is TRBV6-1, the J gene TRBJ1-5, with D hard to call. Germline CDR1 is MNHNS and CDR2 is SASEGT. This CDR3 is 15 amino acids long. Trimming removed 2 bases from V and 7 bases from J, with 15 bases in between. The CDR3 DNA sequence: TGTGCCAGCAGTGAAATCCAGGCCTTGGGGCAGCCCCAGCATTTT. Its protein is CASSEIQALGQPQHF.

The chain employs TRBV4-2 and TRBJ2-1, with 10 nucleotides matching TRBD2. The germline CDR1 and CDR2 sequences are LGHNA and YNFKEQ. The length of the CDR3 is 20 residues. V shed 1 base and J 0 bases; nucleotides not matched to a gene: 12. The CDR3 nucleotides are TGTGCCAGCAGCCAAGTGCTTAGCGGGGGGCCTTCCAGCTCCTACAATGAGCAGTTCTTC. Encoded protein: CASSQVLSGGPSSSYNEQFF.